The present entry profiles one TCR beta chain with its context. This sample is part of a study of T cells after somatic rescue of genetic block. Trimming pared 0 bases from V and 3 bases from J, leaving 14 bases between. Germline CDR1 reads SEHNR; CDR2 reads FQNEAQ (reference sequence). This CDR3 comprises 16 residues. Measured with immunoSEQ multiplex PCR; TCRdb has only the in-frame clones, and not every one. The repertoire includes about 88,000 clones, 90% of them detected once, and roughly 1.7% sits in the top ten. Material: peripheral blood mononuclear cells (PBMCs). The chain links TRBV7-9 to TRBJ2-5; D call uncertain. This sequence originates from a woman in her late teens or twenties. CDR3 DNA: TGTGCCAGCAGCTTAGCGGTGGTACGGCTAGAAGAGACCCAGTACTTC. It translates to CASSLAVVRLEETQYF.